Listed below are T cell receptor beta chains from one sample, sequenced in a study of PD-1 blockade in classical Hodgkin lymphoma. Measured with immunoSEQ multiplex PCR; TCRdb has only the in-frame clones, and not every one. This table has approximately 100,000 clones, around nine tenths appearing once. Here the sequenced sample was peripheral blood mononuclear cells (PBMCs), taken before the second cycle of nivolumab. The source is a human donor with classical Hodgkin lymphoma. CDR3s include the opening cysteine and the closing phenylalanine or tryptophan. The D gene is left open where the match is weak. Only some rows state a clone size, as once, few, many or a class for expanded clones.

clone size | J gene | D gene | V gene | CDR3 DNA | CDR3 protein
. | TRBJ2-7 | TRBD1 | TRBV7-2 | TGTGCCAGCAGCTTAGATTTCGGGACAGGAGCCTACGAGCAGTACTTC | CASSLDFGTGAYEQYF
once | TRBJ1-1 | . | TRBV5-1 | TGCGCCAGCAGCTCGGGACAAGCCATGAACACTGAAGCTTTCTTT | CASSSGQAMNTEAFF
. | TRBJ1-4 | . | TRBV5-1 | TGCGCCAGCAGCTTGGAAGTTAATGAAAAACTGTTTTTT | CASSLEVNEKLFF
. | TRBJ2-5 | TRBD1 | TRBV28 | TGTGCCAGCAGTCCCGGACAGGGATGGGAAGAGACCCAGTACTTC | CASSPGQGWEETQYF
. | TRBJ2-2 | . | TRBV9 | TGTGCCAGCAGCGTAGGGCAGGACACCGGGGAGCTGTTTTTT | CASSVGQDTGELFF
. | TRBJ2-7 | . | TRBV1 | TGCACCAGCAGCCAAGACCTTTCCCAGCGGGGAAGCTCCTACGAGCAGTACTTC | CTSSQDLSQRGSSYEQYF
. | TRBJ1-2 | . | TRBV7-9 | . | CASSLIFFGQPKRNYGYTF
. | TRBJ2-6 | . | TRBV7-9 | TGTGCCAGCAGCTTAGTAGGGATCGGGGCCAACGTCCTGACTTTC | CASSLVGIGANVLTF
. | TRBJ1-2 | TRBD1 | TRBV10-2 | TGCGCCAGCAGAGACAGGGTCGACTATGGCTACACCTTC | CASRDRVDYGYTF
. | TRBJ2-7 | TRBD2 | TRBV6-6 | TGTGCCAGCAGTTGGCTAGCGGGGGCGGGTTACGAGCAGTACTTC | CASSWLAGAGYEQYF
. | TRBJ1-3 | . | TRBV27 | TGTGCCAGGGAGAGATTGACGGTCTCTGGAAACACCATATATTTT | CARERLTVSGNTIYF
. | TRBJ2-7 | . | TRBV10-3 | TGTGCCATCAGTGAGTCGATTTTCAAGTCGCCCCAACTAGCCTACGAGCAGTACTTC | CAISESIFKSPQLAYEQYF
. | TRBJ1-5 | TRBD1 | TRBV19 | TGTGCCAGTAGCATACAGGGGGTCGATCAGCCCCAGCATTTT | CASSIQGVDQPQHF
. | TRBJ1-2 | . | TRBV7-9 | TGTGCCAGCAGCTTAGAACAGTTGGATGGCTACACCTTC | CASSLEQLDGYTF
. | TRBJ2-7 | . | TRBV29-1 | TGCAGCGTTGCCGTTGTAGCACAGGCCGTGGGGGAGCAGTACTTC | CSVAVVAQAVGEQYF
. | TRBJ2-5 | . | TRBV18 | TGTGCCAGCTCCCCTCACAAAGAGACCCAGTACTTC | CASSPHKETQYF
. | TRBJ2-7 | TRBD1 | TRBV5-1 | TGCGCCAGCAGTTGGGAAAACAGGGGCCACGACGAGCAGTACTTC | CASSWENRGHDEQYF
. | TRBJ1-6 | . | TRBV7-9 | TGTGCCAGCAGCCATGATGTAGGGTGGAATTCACCCCTCCACTTT | CASSHDVGWNSPLHF
. | TRBJ2-1 | TRBD2 | TRBV4-2 | TGTGCCAGCAGCCAAGAGGGAGGGAACCCCTACAATGAGCAGTTCTTC | CASSQEGGNPYNEQFF
. | TRBJ1-4 | . | TRBV27 | TGTGCCAGCAGTTTGCAGGATTCGAGGGAAAAACTGTTTTTT | CASSLQDSREKLFF
. | TRBJ2-7 | . | TRBV19 | TGTGCCAGCAGCGGGACAGGCCAATCGGGCGCCTACGAGCAGTACTTC | CASSGTGQSGAYEQYF
. | TRBJ1-2 | . | TRBV7-3 | TGTGCCAGCAGCTTATCACAGCTGGGGGGCTACACCTTC | CASSLSQLGGYTF
. | TRBJ1-1 | TRBD1 | TRBV7-9 | TGTGCCAGCAGCTCGAACCCCAGGGGGTTGGGCACTGAAGCTTTCTTT | CASSSNPRGLGTEAFF
. | TRBJ1-2 | TRBD1 | TRBV10-2 | TGCGCCAGCAGTGAGGGGACAGATAACTATGGCTACACCTTC | CASSEGTDNYGYTF
. | TRBJ2-7 | . | TRBV9 | TGTGCCAGCAGCGTAGAAGGGTACTACGAGCAGTACTTC | CASSVEGYYEQYF
few | TRBJ1-6 | . | TRBV6-5 | TGTGCCAGCAGTCCCGGGCCGTATAATTCACCCCTCCACTTT | CASSPGPYNSPLHF
. | TRBJ2-5 | TRBD2 | TRBV5-1 | TGCGCCAGCAGCTTGGGACTAGCCCAAGAGACCCAGTACTTC | CASSLGLAQETQYF
once | TRBJ2-5 | TRBD2 | TRBV2 | TGTGCCAGCAGTCCCCTGATGTTAGCGGGACAAGAGACCCAGTACTTC | CASSPLMLAGQETQYF
once | TRBJ2-7 | TRBD1 | TRBV9 | TGTGCCAGCAGCGTTGGGACAGGGGATTCCTACGAGCAGTACTTC | CASSVGTGDSYEQYF